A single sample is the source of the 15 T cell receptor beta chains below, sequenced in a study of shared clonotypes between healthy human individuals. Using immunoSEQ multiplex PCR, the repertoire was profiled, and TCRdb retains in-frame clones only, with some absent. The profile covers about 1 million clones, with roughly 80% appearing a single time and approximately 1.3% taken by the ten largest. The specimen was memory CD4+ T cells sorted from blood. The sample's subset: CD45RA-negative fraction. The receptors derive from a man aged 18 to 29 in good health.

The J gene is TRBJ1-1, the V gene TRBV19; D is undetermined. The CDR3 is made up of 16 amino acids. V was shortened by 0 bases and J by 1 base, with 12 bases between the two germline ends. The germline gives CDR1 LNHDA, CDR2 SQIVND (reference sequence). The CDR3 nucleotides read TGTGCCAGTAGTATAGATTTGGCGCGGCGGAACACTGAAGCTTTCTTT. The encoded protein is CASSIDLARRNTEAFF.

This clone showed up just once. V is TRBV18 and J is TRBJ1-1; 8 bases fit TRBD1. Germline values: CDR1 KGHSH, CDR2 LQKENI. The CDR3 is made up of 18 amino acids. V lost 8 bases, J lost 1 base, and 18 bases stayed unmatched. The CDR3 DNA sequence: TGTGCCAGCCACTTACCCCAGGGGGCTCGAGGCGGGAACACTGAAGCTTTCTTT. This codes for CASHLPQGARGGNTEAFF.

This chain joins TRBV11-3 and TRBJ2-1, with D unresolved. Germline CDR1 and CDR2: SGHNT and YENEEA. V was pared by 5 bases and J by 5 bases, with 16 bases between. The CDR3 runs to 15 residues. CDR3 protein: CASSALGLGDNEQFF. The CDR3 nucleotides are TGTGCCAGCAGCGCTCTAGGGCTAGGTGACAATGAGCAGTTCTTC.

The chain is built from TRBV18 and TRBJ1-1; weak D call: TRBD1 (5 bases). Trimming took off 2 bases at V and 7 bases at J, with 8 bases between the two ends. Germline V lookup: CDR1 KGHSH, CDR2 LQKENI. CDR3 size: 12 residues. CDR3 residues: CASSPIRGEAFF. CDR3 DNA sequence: TGTGCCAGCTCACCAATTAGGGGTGAAGCTTTCTTT.

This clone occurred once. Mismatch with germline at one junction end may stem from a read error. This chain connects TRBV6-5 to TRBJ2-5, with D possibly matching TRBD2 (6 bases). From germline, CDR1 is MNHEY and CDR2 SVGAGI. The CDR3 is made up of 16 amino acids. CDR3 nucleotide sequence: TGTGCCAGCAGTTCCTTTGGCGGGGTGGTTCAAGGGACCCAGTACTTC. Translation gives CASSSFGGVVQGTQYF.

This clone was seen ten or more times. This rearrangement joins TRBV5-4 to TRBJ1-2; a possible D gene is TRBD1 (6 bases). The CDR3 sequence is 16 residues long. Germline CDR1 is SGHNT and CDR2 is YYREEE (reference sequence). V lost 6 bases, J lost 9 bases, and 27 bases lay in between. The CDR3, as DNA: TGTGCCAGCAAACAACGGGACAAAGATTCCCTTGGGAGCTACACCTTC. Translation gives CASKQRDKDSLGSYTF.

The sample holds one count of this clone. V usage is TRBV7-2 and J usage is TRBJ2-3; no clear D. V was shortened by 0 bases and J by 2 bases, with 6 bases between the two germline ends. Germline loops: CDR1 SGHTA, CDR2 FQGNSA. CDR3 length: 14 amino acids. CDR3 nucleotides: TGTGCCAGCAGCTTAGCGTTTACCACAGATACGCAGTATTTT. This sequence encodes CASSLAFTTDTQYF.

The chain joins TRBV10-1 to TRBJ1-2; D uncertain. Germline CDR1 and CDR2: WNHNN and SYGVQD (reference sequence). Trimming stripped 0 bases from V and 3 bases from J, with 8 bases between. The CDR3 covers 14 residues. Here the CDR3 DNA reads TGCGCCAGCAGTGAGTCGGGGTTTGACTATGGCTACACCTTC. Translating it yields CASSESGFDYGYTF.

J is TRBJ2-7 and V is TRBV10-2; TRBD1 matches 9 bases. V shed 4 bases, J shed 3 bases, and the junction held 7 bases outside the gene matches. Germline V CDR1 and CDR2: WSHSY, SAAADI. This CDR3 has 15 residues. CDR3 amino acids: CASSGRDRVNYEQYF. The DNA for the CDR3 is TGCGCCAGCAGTGGCCGGGACAGGGTTAACTACGAGCAGTACTTC.

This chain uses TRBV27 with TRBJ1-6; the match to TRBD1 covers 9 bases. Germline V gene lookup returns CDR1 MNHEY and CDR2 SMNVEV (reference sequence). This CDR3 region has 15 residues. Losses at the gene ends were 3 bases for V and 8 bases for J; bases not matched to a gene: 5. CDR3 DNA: TGTGCCAGCAGTTTCCGGGACAGGGAGGATTCACCCCTCCACTTT. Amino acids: CASSFRDREDSPLHF.

The CDR3 DNA sequence: TGCGCCAGCAGTGCGGGGACGGGACAGGCCTTGACCCAGTACTTC. It is translated as CASSAGTGQALTQYF. V usage is TRBV10-1 and J usage is TRBJ2-5; 8 nucleotides match TRBD1. This CDR3 has 15 amino acids. In germline, CDR1 is WNHNN, CDR2 SYGVQD (reference sequence). Trimming removed 4 bases from V and 7 bases from J; junction bases left unmatched: 11.

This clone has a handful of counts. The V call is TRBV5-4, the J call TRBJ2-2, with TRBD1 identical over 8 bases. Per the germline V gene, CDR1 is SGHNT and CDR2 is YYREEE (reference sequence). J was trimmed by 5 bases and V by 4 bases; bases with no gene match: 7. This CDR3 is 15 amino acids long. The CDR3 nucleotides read TGTGCCAGCAGCCCCGGACAGGGACGGACCGGGGAGCTGTTTTTT. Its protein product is CASSPGQGRTGELFF.

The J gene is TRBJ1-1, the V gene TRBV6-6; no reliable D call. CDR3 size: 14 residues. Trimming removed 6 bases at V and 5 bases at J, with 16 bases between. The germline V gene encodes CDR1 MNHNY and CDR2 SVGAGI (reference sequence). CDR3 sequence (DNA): TGTGCCAGCAGCCCCGGGTACCCCGGAACTGAAGCTTTCTTT. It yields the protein CASSPGYPGTEAFF.

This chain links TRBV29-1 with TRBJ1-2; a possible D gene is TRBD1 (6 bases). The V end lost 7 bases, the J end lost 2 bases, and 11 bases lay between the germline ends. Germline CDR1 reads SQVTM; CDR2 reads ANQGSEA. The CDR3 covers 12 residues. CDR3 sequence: CSALQGNYGYTF. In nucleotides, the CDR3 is TGCAGCGCCCTACAGGGAAACTATGGCTACACCTTC.

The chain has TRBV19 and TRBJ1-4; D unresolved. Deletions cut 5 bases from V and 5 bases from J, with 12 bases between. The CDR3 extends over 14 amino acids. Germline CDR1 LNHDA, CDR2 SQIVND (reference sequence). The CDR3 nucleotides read TGTGCCAGTAGTCTCCGGGCCGAGAATGAAAAACTGTTTTTT. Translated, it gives CASSLRAENEKLFF.